These 7 T cell receptor beta chains share one sample of origin, sequenced in a study of T cells in Graves' hyperthyroidism and ophthalmopathy. Researchers amplified the TCR beta CDR3 regions from RNA transcripts. RT-PCR in the first round (using the HTBI primer set) targeted the TCR CDR3. TCRdb re-called the multiplex PCR reads through MiXCR, storing one row per CDR3 protein. This repertoire shows a few hundred thousand distinct CDR3 sequences, around 13% found once; its top ten account for 34%. The sequencing input was blood. The receptors originated from a woman aged 40 to 50 with Graves' ophthalmopathy.

This chain connects TRBV19 to TRBJ2-5, with 8 positions matching TRBD2. CDR3 length: 16 residues. Germline loops: CDR1 LNHDA, CDR2 SQIVND (reference sequence). The V gene end was trimmed by 5 bases and the J gene end by 3 bases; junction bases not matched to a gene: 11. In DNA form, the CDR3 reads TGTGCCAGTAGTTCGAGGACCGGGACTAGAAAAGAGACCCAGTACTTC. This gives the protein CASSSRTGTRKETQYF. The full variable domain, in which reference TRBV19 and TRBJ2-5 provide the parts outside the CDR3, is DGGITQSPKYLFRKEGQNVTLSCEQNLNHDAMYWYRQDPGQGLRLIYYSQIVNDFQKGDIAEGYSVSREKKESFPLTVTSAQKNPTAFYLCASSSRTGTRKETQYFGPGTRLLVL.

This clonotype was recorded at least ten times. This rearrangement joins TRBV25-1 to TRBJ2-7; 7 positions agree with TRBD1. Germline CDR1 reads MGHDK; CDR2 reads SYGVNS. Trimming removed 2 bases from V and 2 bases from J; junction bases left unmatched: 15. The CDR3 sequence is 18 residues long. The CDR3 sequence is CASSEDFKDRNEAYEQYF. In DNA, the CDR3 is TGTGCCAGCAGTGAAGATTTCAAGGACAGGAACGAAGCCTACGAGCAGTACTTC.

This clonotype was counted at least ten times. The CDR3, as DNA: TGTGCCAGCAGTGATACAGGGGCGGCCTACGAGCAGTACTTC. Its protein product is CASSDTGAAYEQYF. This chain uses TRBV2 with TRBJ2-7; 7 nucleotides align to TRBD1. CDR3 length: 14 residues. The junction had 4 bases not matched to a gene; V was cut back by 3 bases and J by 2 bases. Germline CDR1 is SNHLY and CDR2 is FYNNEI.

The sample holds a few counts of this clonotype. The chain joins TRBV7-2 to TRBJ2-4; D gene unclear. This CDR3 comprises 14 residues. Trimming left V 0 bases short and J 0 bases short, with 3 bases between. Germline loops: CDR1 SGHTA, CDR2 FQGNSA. The CDR3 sequence: CASSLAGAKNIQYF. The CDR3 nucleotides read TGTGCCAGCAGCTTAGCGGGAGCCAAAAACATTCAGTACTTC.

In its sample, this clonotype was seen many times. The rearrangement uses TRBV3-1 and TRBJ2-5; TRBD2 is a possible D gene (6 bases). Trimming removed 0 bases at V and 5 bases at J, with 13 bases between. The CDR3 has 15 residues. Germline lookup yields CDR1 LGHDT and CDR2 YNNKEL (reference sequence). In DNA, the CDR3 is TGTGCCAGCAGCCAAGACCCCAGGAGGGAGGAGACCCAGTACTTC. It yields the protein CASSQDPRREETQYF.

In the case of this clonotype: A much bigger clone sits one base away, suggesting this may be a read error. This chain joins TRBV12-3 or TRBV12-4 and TRBJ2-1; 8 nucleotides line up with TRBD1. The CDR3 loop spans 12 amino acids. The CDR3 DNA is TGTGCCCGCAGCTGGACAGGGAATGAGCAGTTCTTC. Amino acids: CARSWTGNEQFF.

The V and J genes are TRBV6-5 and TRBJ2-7; D may be TRBD1 (5 bases). Germline V gives CDR1 MNHEY, CDR2 SVGAGI. V lost 2 bases and J lost 3, with 8 bases in between. This CDR3 is 13 amino acids long. The CDR3 is CASSYGHIYEQYF. For the CDR3, the DNA is TGTGCCAGCAGTTACGGACATATCTACGAGCAGTACTTC.